One and the same sample provided the 4 T cell receptor beta chains below, sequenced in a study of T cells in Graves' hyperthyroidism and ophthalmopathy. Using RNA transcripts as the source, TCR beta CDR3 regions were amplified. TCR CDR3 regions were first amplified by RT-PCR with HTBI primers. TCRdb recomputed calls from the multiplex PCR reads with MiXCR, one row per CDR3 protein. The sample has about 410,000 distinct CDR3 sequences; 13% to 15% are singletons. Sequencing was done on a sample of blood. Receptor source: a woman between 25 and 40 years old with Graves' ophthalmopathy.

This clonotype was seen at least ten times. This chain links TRBV18 with TRBJ2-7; TRBD2 might be the D (5 bases). This CDR3 is 14 amino acids long. CDR1 and CDR2 (germline): KGHSH, LQKENI. V lost 3 bases to trimming and J lost 7 bases, with 16 bases between them. The CDR3 protein is CASSPYTSPGEQYF. The CDR3 DNA reads as TGTGCCAGCTCACCTTACACCTCACCGGGGGAGCAGTACTTC.

To note about this clonotype: Germline is not matched at one junction end, which may reflect a read error. The chain combines TRBV14 with TRBJ1-2; unclear D gene. Germline-derived CDR1 and CDR2 are SGHDN and FVKESK. The CDR3 extends over 14 amino acids. CDR3 in DNA: TGCGCCAGCAGCCCAGGAGCGGGGATCGATGGCTACACCTTC. This sequence encodes CASSPGAGIDGYTF.

This clonotype was seen ten or more times. The rearrangement links TRBV3-1 to TRBJ1-1; D uncertain. CDR3 length equals 15 residues. Germline V gene lookup returns CDR1 LGHDT and CDR2 YNNKEL (reference sequence). V lost 1 base, J lost 0 bases, and 9 bases lay in between. As DNA, the CDR3 is TGTGCCAGCAGCCAAGGGCGGACCATGAACACTGAAGCTTTCTTT. It codes for CASSQGRTMNTEAFF.

Remarks on this clonotype: This clone may be a read error of a much larger clone one base away. CDR3: CTSSRGGEGQPQHF. The DNA of the CDR3 is TGTACCAGCAGTCGGGGTGGGGAGGGCCAGCCCCAGCATTTT. This chain connects TRBV3-1 to TRBJ1-5, with no clear D. The germline gives CDR1 LGHDT, CDR2 YNNKEL (reference sequence). CDR3 length: 14 residues.